These 15 T cell receptor beta chains share one sample of origin, sequenced in a study of Tregs in tolerant kidney transplant recipients. Assay used: immunoSEQ multiplex PCR; TCRdb lists only in-frame clones, some missing. Across tens of thousands of clones, the top ten clones capture approximately 0.78% of the sample. Source: CD4+ T cells from blood, taken before the transplant. These TCRs come from a human donor who received a combined kidney and bone marrow transplant.

To note about this clone: The DNA ends 3 residues before the CDR3 does, and the rest of the CDR3 is filled in from the germline J gene. The chain has TRBV13 and TRBJ2-2; 7 bases map to TRBD1. The germline gives CDR1 PRHDT, CDR2 FYEKMQ (reference sequence). The V segment lost 3 bases and the J segment 3 bases; nucleotides outside the gene matches: 4. The CDR3 contains 15 residues. The sequenced CDR3 bases are TGTGCCAGCAGCTTGGGACAGCTGTACACCGGGGAG. Protein sequence: CASSLGQLYTGE. The entire CDR3 reads CASSLGQLYTGELFF.

Concerning this clone itself: The read ends 3 residues early relative to the CDR3; the germline J gene fills the gap. The chain employs TRBV2 and TRBJ1-2, with D possibly TRBD1 on 5 matching bases. This CDR3 is 16 amino acids long. The V end was cut by 7 bases, the J end by 0 bases, with 18 bases between. The germline gives CDR1 SNHLY, CDR2 FYNNEI. The CDR3 bases that were read are TGTGCCAGCATATTGCCGGGTAGAGGGGCTAACTATGGC. It translates to CASILPGRGANYG. The full CDR3 protein reads CASILPGRGANYGYTF.

As regards this clone: The read finishes 3 residues shy of the CDR3 end, and the germline J gene is used to complete it. The rearrangement joins TRBV5-6 to TRBJ2-6; weak D call: TRBD2 (5 bases). The V end was cut by 7 bases, the J end by 4 bases, with 12 bases between. Germline CDR1 reads SGHDT; CDR2 reads YYEEEE. This CDR3 comprises 14 residues. The CDR3: CASGGRYGANVLTF. Incomplete CDR3 DNA: TGTGCCAGCGGCGGGCGCTACGGGGCCAACGTC.

A remark on this clone: The CDR3 end falls 3 residues outside the read, so it is completed with the germline J gene. The chain recombines TRBV7-9 with TRBJ2-1; a weak D match, TRBD2 (6 bases). V was cut by 5 bases and J by 0 bases, with 11 bases left in between. The CDR3 extends over 15 amino acids. CDR1 is SEHNR, CDR2 FQNEAQ, per germline (reference sequence). CDR3 DNA (partial): TGTGCCAGCAGCGGAGAGCGGGCCTCCTACAATGAG. Protein: CASSGERASYNE. The complete CDR3 sequence is CASSGERASYNEQFF.

In the case of this clone: Read sequence stops 3 residues before the CDR3 end, and the germline J gene provides the missing end. The rearrangement joins TRBV2 to TRBJ1-4, with 10 positions matching TRBD1. Germline lookup yields CDR1 SNHLY and CDR2 FYNNEI. The CDR3 covers 16 residues. V lost 0 bases, J lost 5 bases, and 3 bases stayed unmatched. This CDR3 reads CASSEARQGANEKLFF. Partial CDR3 DNA: TGTGCCAGCAGTGAAGCCCGACAGGGGGCAAATGAAAAA.

Notes on this clone: The read finishes 3 residues shy of the CDR3 end, and the germline J gene is used to complete it. The chain carries TRBV7-9 and TRBJ2-7; TRBD1 might be the D (5 bases). V was shortened by 5 bases and J by 3 bases, with 11 bases between the two germline ends. The CDR3 extends over 13 amino acids. In germline, CDR1 is SEHNR, CDR2 FQNEAQ (reference sequence). CDR3 DNA (partial): TGTGCCAGCAGCGAGATAGACAGCTACGAG. Its translation: CASSEIDSYE. The whole CDR3 protein is CASSEIDSYEQYF.

As concerns this clone: The read ends 3 residues shy of where the CDR3 ends; the end is completed using the germline J gene. The chain joins TRBV18 to TRBJ1-1, with D hard to call. Germline lookup yields CDR1 KGHSH and CDR2 LQKENI. The CDR3 totals 13 residues. CDR3 sequence reads: CASSPRQASEAFF. CDR3 DNA, as far as it was read: TGTGCCAGCTCACCAAGGCAGGCCTCGGAA.

CDR3 amino acids: CASSLEVGFQYF. Partial CDR3 DNA: TGTGCCAGCAGCTTAGAAGTCGGGTTT. This chain uses TRBV7-9 with TRBJ2-4, with D unresolved. From the germline J gene comes the end of the CDR3, since the read stops 3 residues before it. CDR1 and CDR2 from the germline V gene are SEHNR and FQNEAQ (reference sequence). The CDR3 is 12 amino acids.

For this clone: The read halts 3 residues ahead of the CDR3 end, with the missing end drawn from the germline J gene. J is TRBJ2-7 and V is TRBV20-1, with D possibly matching TRBD2 (6 bases). V was pared by 6 bases and J by 0 bases, with 18 bases between. The CDR3 extends over 15 amino acids. Germline V gene lookup returns CDR1 DFQATT and CDR2 SNEGSKA (reference sequence). The chain's CDR3 is CSARPTGSGSYEQYF. Incomplete CDR3 DNA: TGCAGTGCAAGACCAACAGGTAGCGGCTCCTACGAG.

Comment on this clone: A read error may produce the germline difference seen at one junction end. Read sequence stops 3 residues before the CDR3 end, and the germline J gene provides the missing end. The V and J genes are TRBV18 and TRBJ2-7; TRBD2 is a possible D gene (5 bases). CDR1 and CDR2 (germline): KGHSH, LQKENI. The CDR3 spans 13 residues. The CDR3 protein is CASSSPAGYEQYF. Partial CDR3 DNA: TGTGCCAGCTCATCACCGGCGGGTTACGAG.

Concerning this clone itself: The read halts 3 residues ahead of the CDR3 end, with the missing end drawn from the germline J gene. The chain has TRBV18 and TRBJ2-3; D is unclear. Looked up from germline, CDR1 is KGHSH and CDR2 is LQKENI. V was pared by 4 bases and J by 4 bases, with 9 bases between. There are 13 residues in the CDR3. The part of the CDR3 DNA that was read is TGTGCCAGCTCACACAGCTTCCCAGATACG. Amino acids: CASSHSFPDT. The full CDR3 reads CASSHSFPDTQYF.

With regard to this clone: The read gets to within 3 residues of the CDR3 end, and the germline J gene fills in the rest. This sequence joins TRBV18 and TRBJ2-3; D is unclear. Germline CDR1 reads KGHSH; CDR2 reads LQKENI. This CDR3 is 13 amino acids long. V shed 2 bases and J shed 8 bases, with 11 bases lying between them. The CDR3 DNA, read in part, is TGTGCCAGCTCACCAATGCCTTCGGGTACG. Protein product: CASSPMPSGT. The full-length CDR3 reads as CASSPMPSGTQYF.

With respect to this clone: The observed sequence ends 3 residues before the CDR3 terminus, with the missing tail filled in from the germline J gene. The V and J genes are TRBV7-2 and TRBJ2-7, with 10 bases fitting TRBD1. Germline CDR1 reads SGHTA; CDR2 reads FQGNSA. The ends lost 2 bases at V and 3 bases at J; junction bases unmatched: 1. The CDR3 contains 14 residues. This CDR3 is CASSLRTGGYEQYF. The DNA read from the CDR3 is TGTGCCAGCAGCTTAAGGACAGGGGGCTACGAG.

A word on this clone: Sequencing ends 3 residues short of the CDR3 end; the germline J gene provides the rest. The chain carries TRBV6-2 or TRBV6-3 and TRBJ1-4, with TRBD1 matching 7 bases. Looked up from germline, CDR1 is MNHEY and CDR2 is SVGEGT. The junction had 10 bases not matched to a gene; V was cut back by 5 bases and J by 10 bases. This CDR3 region has 14 residues. CDR3 residues: CASSHDRDRGKLFF. The sequenced CDR3 bases are TGTGCCAGCAGTCACGACAGGGATAGGGGAAAA.

A remark on this clone: The read ends 3 residues shy of where the CDR3 ends; the end is completed using the germline J gene. V is TRBV6-7 and J is TRBJ1-2, with a weak D call TRBD1 (5 bases). TRBV6-7 is labeled an ORF, and its function is uncertain. The CDR3 length is 15 residues. CDR3 protein: CASRHGGTAGEGYTF. Incomplete CDR3 DNA: TGTGCCAGCAGGCACGGGGGGACGGCCGGAGAAGGC.